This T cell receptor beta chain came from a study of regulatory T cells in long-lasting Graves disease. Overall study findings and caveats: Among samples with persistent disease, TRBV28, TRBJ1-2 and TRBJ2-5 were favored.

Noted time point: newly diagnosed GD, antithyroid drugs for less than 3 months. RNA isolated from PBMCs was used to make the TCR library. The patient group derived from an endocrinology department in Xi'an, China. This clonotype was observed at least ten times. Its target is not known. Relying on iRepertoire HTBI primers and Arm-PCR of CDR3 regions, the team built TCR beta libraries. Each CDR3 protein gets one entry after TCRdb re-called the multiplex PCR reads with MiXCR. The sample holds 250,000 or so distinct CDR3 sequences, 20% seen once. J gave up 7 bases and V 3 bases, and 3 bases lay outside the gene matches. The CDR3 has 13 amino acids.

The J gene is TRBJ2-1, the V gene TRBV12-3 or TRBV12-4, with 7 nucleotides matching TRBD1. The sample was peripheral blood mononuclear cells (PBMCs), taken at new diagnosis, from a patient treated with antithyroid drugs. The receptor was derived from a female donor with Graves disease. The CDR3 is CASSFPGGNEQFF. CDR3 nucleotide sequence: TGTGCCAGCAGTTTCCCAGGGGGAAATGAGCAGTTCTTC.